The 9 T cell receptor beta chains below all came from one sample that was sequenced in a study of control samples from healthy donors and cancer patients. Clones were sequenced by immunoSEQ multiplex PCR, and TCRdb holds only the in-frame ones, with some missing. The table lists some 110,000 clones, around 89% of them singletons, with around 1.1% in the top ten. The specimen sequenced was PBMCs. All receptors come from a woman between 45 and 60 years old with colorectal cancer.

J is TRBJ2-3 and V is TRBV5-1; 11 positions agree with TRBD2. Trimming cost V 3 bases and J 4 bases; bases outside gene matches: 7. Per the germline V gene, CDR1 is SGHRS and CDR2 is YFSETQ. The CDR3 covers 16 residues. The CDR3 DNA is TGCGCCAGCAGCTCATTAGCGGGGGGGCGCCCAGATACGCAGTATTTT. Translated: CASSSLAGGRPDTQYF.

This sequence joins TRBV30 and TRBJ2-5; the D gene is possibly TRBD2 (7 bases). The V gene lost 0 bases and the J gene lost 5 bases, with 10 bases spanning the gap. Germline CDR1 is GTSNPN and CDR2 is SVGIG (reference sequence). The CDR3 length is 13 residues. In nucleotides, the CDR3 is TGTGCCTGGAGTGTAGGGGGGGCCGAGACCCAGTACTTC. Translating it yields CAWSVGGAETQYF. Combining the CDR3 with reference TRBV30 and TRBJ2-5 gives the whole variable domain SQTIHQWPATLVQPVGSPLSLECTVEGTSNPNLYWYRQAAGRGLQLLFYSVGIGQISSEVPQNLSASRPQDRQFILSSKKLLLSDSGFYLCAWSVGGAETQYFGPGTRLLVL.

The V gene is TRBV14, the J gene TRBJ1-4, with 7 positions matching TRBD1. This CDR3 spans 14 amino acids. With V trimmed by 4 bases and J by 10 bases, 9 bases remained unmatched. Germline-derived CDR1 and CDR2 are SGHDN and FVKESK. The CDR3 sequence: CASSRQGGGGKLFF. For the CDR3, the DNA is TGTGCCAGCAGCCGGCAGGGGGGCGGGGGAAAACTGTTTTTT. Full variable domain (missing parts from reference TRBV14 and TRBJ1-4): EAGVTQFPSHSVIEKGQTVTLRCDPISGHDNLYWYRRVMGKEIKFLLHFVKESKQDESGMPNNRFLAERTGGTYSTLKVQPAELEDSGVYFCASSRQGGGGKLFFGSGTQLSVL.

The chain has TRBV7-9 and TRBJ1-4, with D possibly TRBD1 on 5 matching bases. The CDR3 has 14 residues. Per the germline V gene, CDR1 is SEHNR and CDR2 is FQNEAQ (reference sequence). The ends were cut back, 5 bases at V and 8 bases at J, with 15 bases in the middle. This chain's CDR3 is CASSPDKVEEKLFF. Written as DNA, the CDR3 is TGTGCCAGCAGCCCGGACAAGGTGGAGGAAAAACTGTTTTTT.

The chain joins TRBV5-6 to TRBJ1-3; D is unclear. The CDR3 is 15 amino acids. V was shortened by 1 base and J by 0 bases, with 8 bases between the two germline ends. From germline, CDR1 is SGHDT and CDR2 YYEEEE. The CDR3 region is CASSLIVPSGNTIYF. DNA of the CDR3: TGTGCCAGCAGCTTGATTGTTCCCTCTGGAAACACCATATATTTT.

The chain carries TRBV13 and TRBJ1-4; TRBD1 is a possible D gene (6 bases). Trimming removed 4 bases from V and 10 bases from J, with 22 bases in between. The germline V gene has CDR1 PRHDT and CDR2 FYEKMQ (reference sequence). The CDR3 consists of 16 residues. As DNA, the CDR3 is TGTGCCAGCAGCTGGAGGGGGGGAGGTGGCGCAGGAAAACTGTTTTTT. It encodes CASSWRGGGGAGKLFF. Combining the CDR3 with reference TRBV13 and TRBJ1-4 gives the whole variable domain AAGVIQSPRHLIKEKRETATLKCYPIPRHDTVYWYQQGPGQDPQFLISFYEKMQSDKGSIPDRFSAQQFSDYHSELNMSSLELGDSALYFCASSWRGGGGAGKLFFGSGTQLSVL.

This chain connects TRBV2 to TRBJ2-3; D perhaps matches TRBD2 (6 bases). Germline lookup yields CDR1 SNHLY and CDR2 FYNNEI. V was shortened by 2 bases and J by 5 bases, with 11 bases between the two germline ends. This CDR3 spans 14 amino acids. This chain's CDR3 is CASSEWRDIDTQYF. As DNA, the CDR3 is TGTGCCAGCAGTGAATGGCGGGATATAGATACGCAGTATTTT.

The rearrangement links TRBV5-4 to TRBJ1-6; possible D gene TRBD1, 5 bases. This CDR3 region has 14 residues. The V gene lost 1 base and the J gene lost 3 bases, with 5 bases spanning the gap. CDR1 SGHNT and CDR2 YYREEE come from the germline V gene (reference sequence). This CDR3 reads CASSLQGYNSPLHF. The CDR3 DNA follows: TGTGCCAGCAGCTTGCAGGGCTATAATTCACCCCTCCACTTT.

The chain couples TRBV10-3 to TRBJ2-7; 12 bases fit TRBD1. Germline values: CDR1 ENHRY, CDR2 SYGVKD. The V gene end was trimmed by 6 bases and the J gene end by 4 bases; junction bases not matched to a gene: 19. This CDR3 contains 19 residues. The DNA of the CDR3 is TGTGCCATCAGCCCCGGGACAGGGGGCGGTAGCGGGGGGTGGTACGAGCAGTACTTC. The encoded protein is CAISPGTGGGSGGWYEQYF.